Following are 12 T cell receptor beta chains from one sample sequenced in a study of blood T cell repertoires in COVID-19. Assay used: immunoSEQ multiplex PCR; TCRdb lists only in-frame clones, some missing. Here the sample spans 350,000 or so clones, about nine tenths being singletons. Sequences were obtained from PBMCs or T cells enriched from blood (not recorded which). Receptor source: a woman aged 25 to 45 who had been exposed to COVID-19.

The gene calls are TRBV6-5 and TRBJ1-3; D not certain. There are 15 residues in the CDR3. Trimming cost V 7 bases and J 2 bases, with 15 bases left between them. Per germline, CDR1 MNHEY and CDR2 SVGAGI. The CDR3 loop reads CASTETTSPGNTIYF. The CDR3 DNA reads TGTGCCAGCACCGAGACAACCAGCCCTGGAAACACCATATATTTT.

This chain joins TRBV5-5 and TRBJ2-5; 8 positions match TRBD1. V trimming: 4 bases; J trimming: 4 bases; junction bases outside the gene matches: 6. Germline loops: CDR1 SGHKS, CDR2 YYEKEE (reference sequence). The CDR3 runs 14 residues. CDR3 coding DNA: TGTGCCAGCAGCCCCCAGGGGGCGGGAGAGACCCAGTACTTC. It encodes CASSPQGAGETQYF.

The gene calls are TRBV30 and TRBJ1-3, with D uncertain. This CDR3 comprises 11 residues. Trimming took 3 bases from V and 9 from J, leaving 9 bases between them. Looked up from germline, CDR1 is GTSNPN and CDR2 is SVGIG (reference sequence). CDR3 region: CAWRSGFTIYF. CDR3 in DNA: TGTGCCTGGAGGTCCGGTTTCACCATATATTTT.

This chain joins TRBV28 and TRBJ2-7, with D perhaps TRBD1 (6 bases). Germline assignment: CDR1 MDHEN and CDR2 SYDVKM. This CDR3 is built from 16 residues. V lost 6 bases, J lost 0 bases, and 18 bases lay in between. The chain's CDR3 is CASSNGGRLHSYEQYF. For the CDR3, the DNA is TGTGCCAGCAGCAATGGGGGCAGGCTACACTCCTACGAGCAGTACTTC.

The V gene is TRBV12-5, the J gene TRBJ2-7, with 9 bases that match TRBD1. V lost 3 bases to trimming and J lost 6 bases; unmatched junction nucleotides: 9. CDR1 and CDR2 from the germline V gene are LGHNT and FRNRAP. The CDR3 totals 15 residues. The CDR3 DNA reads as TGTGCTAGTGGTTTCTCCGATTCGACAGGGGGCGAGCAGTACTTC. Its protein is CASGFSDSTGGEQYF. Combining the CDR3 with reference TRBV12-5 and TRBJ2-7 gives the whole variable domain DARVTQTPRHKVTEMGQEVTMRCQPILGHNTVFWYRQTMMQGLELLAYFRNRAPLDDSGMPKDRFSAEMPDATLATLKIQPSEPRDSAVYFCASGFSDSTGGEQYFGPGTRLTVT.

CDR3 sequence reads: CAWDTGGYNEQFF. In DNA, the CDR3 is TGTGCCTGGGACACGGGGGGTTACAATGAGCAGTTCTTC. The chain uses TRBV30 and TRBJ2-1, with 7 bases matching TRBD2. The CDR3 contains 13 residues. Losses at the gene ends were 5 bases for V and 4 bases for J; bases not matched to a gene: 5. Germline V gene sequence: CDR1 GTSNPN, CDR2 SVGIG (reference sequence).

V and J are TRBV27 and TRBJ1-1, with 9 bases identical to TRBD1. Germline V gives CDR1 MNHEY, CDR2 SMNVEV (reference sequence). The junction had 11 bases not matched to a gene; V was cut back by 7 bases and J by 5 bases. This CDR3 has 15 residues. This chain's CDR3 is CASMGNRGLWTEAFF. The CDR3 DNA reads TGTGCCAGCATGGGAAACAGGGGGCTTTGGACTGAAGCTTTCTTT.

The DNA for the CDR3 is TGTGCCAGCAGCTTAGTTGATAGAGAGACCCAGTACTTC. The encoded protein is CASSLVDRETQYF. The chain recombines TRBV7-8 with TRBJ2-5; D remains unclear. The CDR3 runs to 13 residues. Per germline, CDR1 SGHVS and CDR2 FQNEAQ. Trimming took off 1 base at V and 4 bases at J, with 7 bases between the two ends. The full variable domain, in which reference TRBV7-8 and TRBJ2-5 provide the parts outside the CDR3, is GAGVSQSPRYKVAKRGQDVALRCDPISGHVSLFWYQQALGQGPEFLTYFQNEAQLDKSGLPSDRFFAERPEGSVSTLKIQRTQQEDSAVYLCASSLVDRETQYFGPGTRLLVL.

The chain links TRBV28 to TRBJ2-5; D remains unclear. Germline loops: CDR1 MDHEN, CDR2 SYDVKM. Trimming cost V 8 bases and J 2 bases, with 15 bases left between them. The CDR3 sequence is 14 residues long. The CDR3 DNA sequence: TGTGCCAGCGTCGCACCCAGCGTACAAGAGACCCAGTACTTC. Translated, it gives CASVAPSVQETQYF.

The V and J genes are TRBV9 and TRBJ2-7, with 10 bases matching TRBD2. The trim removed 3 bases at V and 4 bases at J, leaving 7 bases unmatched. CDR3 length: 15 residues. Per germline, CDR1 SGDLS and CDR2 YYNGEE. The CDR3 sequence is CASSGVAGGVYEQYF. CDR3 bases: TGTGCCAGCAGCGGAGTAGCGGGAGGAGTTTACGAGCAGTACTTC.

V usage is TRBV10-2 and J usage is TRBJ2-1, with 8 positions matching TRBD2. CDR3 length: 16 amino acids. Germline V gene sequence: CDR1 WSHSY, CDR2 SAAADI. V was clipped by 7 bases and J by 6 bases; unmatched bases: 14. The CDR3: CASNRISGTPGNEQFF. The CDR3 DNA follows: TGCGCCAGCAATCGTATTAGCGGGACCCCAGGCAATGAGCAGTTCTTC.

J is TRBJ1-6 and V is TRBV7-8; 7 positions match TRBD1. V lost 5 bases, J lost 6 bases, and 7 bases stayed unmatched. Looked up from germline, CDR1 is SGHVS and CDR2 is FQNEAQ. This CDR3 comprises 15 residues. CDR3 in amino acids: CASSDRDSSNSPLHF. The CDR3 DNA is TGTGCCAGCAGCGACCGGGACAGCTCTAATTCACCCCTCCACTTT.